Sequencing of this T cell receptor (beta chain) was carried out in a study of prognosis after radiotherapy for stage I lung cancer. On the study more broadly: The patient group included nobody who received concurrent therapy with stereotactic body radiotherapy.

No patient had prior chemotherapy, radiotherapy or other malignancies, and all were node-negative on CT and PET/CT. V lost 0 bases and J lost 0, with 8 bases in between. Germline values: CDR1 SGHRS, CDR2 YFSETQ. This CDR3 is 15 amino acids long. Two rounds of multiplex PCR amplified TCR beta CDR3 from genomic DNA. The authors ran first-round PCR with primers specific to each TRBV and TRBJ gene. Universal primers were what the second PCR round used. TCRdb re-called the multiplex PCR reads through MiXCR, storing one row per CDR3 protein. The data hold about 19,000 distinct CDR3 sequences, with approximately 50% observed a single time. The study, taken as a whole, reports: Nobody established whether the expanded TCR clones were specific to the tumor.

Concerning this clonotype itself: Its cognate antigen is unknown.

The receptor comes from a donor aged 50 or older with non-small cell lung cancer. The V call is TRBV5-1, the J call TRBJ2-3; D not certain. The sequencing here drew on PBMCs, taken before or after stereotactic body radiation therapy (not recorded which). The CDR3 reads CASSLADTSTDTQYF. CDR3 coding DNA: TGCGCCAGCAGCTTGGCCGATACTAGCACAGATACGCAGTATTTT.